This passage covers 23 T cell receptor beta chains from one sample sequenced in a study of OX40 agonist ivuxolimab in advanced cancers. Sequenced by immunoSEQ multiplex PCR; TCRdb stores in-frame clones only, minus some. The sample lists tens of thousands of clones; approximately 79% were seen once. Sequences were derived from CD4+ or CD8+ T cells sorted from blood, sampled in a trial of the OX40 agonist ivuxolimab. These receptors were taken from an adult with an advanced solid tumor such as melanoma, head and neck, liver or kidney cancer.

V gene TRBV5-1 combines with J gene TRBJ1-5; perhaps TRBD1 as D (5 bases). Between the trimmed V and J ends, which lost 0 bases and 5 bases, there was a span of 9 bases. The CDR3 loop spans 14 amino acids. Germline CDR1 is SGHRS and CDR2 is YFSETQ. The CDR3 loop is CASSLGGGDQPQHF. Written as DNA, the CDR3 is TGCGCCAGCAGCTTGGGTGGGGGGGATCAGCCCCAGCATTTT.

This chain joins TRBV20-1 and TRBJ2-3; D gene ambiguous. V shed 5 bases and J shed 9 bases, with 12 bases lying between them. CDR1 and CDR2 from the germline V gene are DFQATT and SNEGSKA (reference sequence). The CDR3 sequence is 11 residues long. CDR3 sequence: CSAWTGGTQYF. The CDR3 DNA is TGCAGTGCTTGGACCGGCGGAACGCAGTATTTT.

The V and J genes are TRBV27 and TRBJ2-7; tentatively, D is TRBD2 (6 bases). V lost 1 base and J lost 5, with 21 bases in between. Germline V CDR1 and CDR2: MNHEY, SMNVEV (reference sequence). This CDR3 region has 17 residues. This CDR3 reads CASSLYPTGDRKDEQYF. The CDR3 DNA reads as TGTGCCAGCAGTTTATACCCTACGGGGGATCGGAAGGACGAGCAGTACTTC.

The chain is built from TRBV11-3 and TRBJ2-7, with D perhaps being TRBD1 or TRBD2 (6 bases each). The V and J ends lost 5 bases and 4 bases respectively, with 15 bases between them. Germline V gene lookup returns CDR1 SGHNT and CDR2 YENEEA. There are 14 residues in the CDR3. For the CDR3, the DNA is TGTGCCAGCAGCCTCGGGGGCGCGTCGTACGAGCAGTACTTC. Translating it yields CASSLGGASYEQYF.

This clone was picked up a small number of times. The rearrangement links TRBV4-1 to TRBJ2-7; D is possibly TRBD2 (5 bases). Trimming cost V 0 bases and J 4 bases, with 13 bases left between them. CDR1 and CDR2 from the germline V gene are MGHRA and YSYEKL. This CDR3 is built from 15 residues. CDR3 DNA sequence: TGCGCCAGCAGCCAAGACCCCAGAGGGAATTACGAGCAGTACTTC. This translates into CASSQDPRGNYEQYF.

The chain recombines TRBV18 with TRBJ1-1, with 8 positions matching TRBD1. CDR1 and CDR2 from the germline V gene are KGHSH and LQKENI. With V trimmed by 5 bases and J by 4 bases, 12 bases remained unmatched. This CDR3 has 16 amino acids. CDR3: CASSSRSDRGSTEAFF. As DNA, the CDR3 is TGTGCCAGCTCATCCAGGAGCGACAGGGGAAGCACTGAAGCTTTCTTT.

The gene calls are TRBV28 and TRBJ1-4; 10 nucleotides line up with TRBD1. Germline CDR1 and CDR2: MDHEN and SYDVKM. V was pared by 5 bases and J by 2 bases, with 8 bases of the junction left unmatched. The CDR3 has 17 amino acids. The CDR3 spells CASSTGTGVGTNEKLFF. The CDR3 nucleotides read TGTGCCAGCAGTACCGGGACAGGGGTTGGGACTAATGAAAAACTGTTTTTT.

This chain joins TRBV11-2 and TRBJ2-5, with D tentatively TRBD1 or TRBD2 (7 bases each). Trimming left V 3 bases short and J 7 bases short, with 15 bases between. Germline CDR1 SGHAT, CDR2 FQNNGV. The CDR3 is made up of 14 amino acids. CDR3 sequence reads: CASSFRQGGMTQYF. The CDR3 DNA is TGTGCCAGCAGCTTCCGGCAGGGGGGGATGACCCAGTACTTC.

This chain connects TRBV4-1 to TRBJ2-5; D unresolved. Trimming cost V 5 bases and J 5 bases, with 18 bases left between them. Germline CDR1 MGHRA, CDR2 YSYEKL. The CDR3 has 15 amino acids. The CDR3 loop reads CASSLNPYDVETQYF. The CDR3 DNA reads as TGCGCCAGCAGCTTGAACCCTTATGATGTGGAGACCCAGTACTTC.

This chain connects TRBV19 to TRBJ1-5; weak D call: TRBD1 (5 bases). The CDR3 runs 16 residues. V was clipped by 6 bases and J by 1 base, with 16 bases between them. From germline, CDR1 is LNHDA and CDR2 SQIVND (reference sequence). The DNA of the CDR3 is TGTGCCAGTAGCGGAGTAGCAGGGTCAAGCAATCAGCCCCAGCATTTT. Its translation is CASSGVAGSSNQPQHF.

This clone was counted a single time. The chain uses TRBV7-2 and TRBJ2-3; possible D gene TRBD1, 5 bases. Trimming left V 1 base short and J 4 bases short, with 12 bases between. Germline V gives CDR1 SGHTA, CDR2 FQGNSA. The CDR3 covers 15 residues. The chain's CDR3 is CASSLESWGADTQYF. The CDR3 bases are TGTGCCAGCAGCTTAGAATCATGGGGCGCAGATACGCAGTATTTT.

V and J are TRBV28 and TRBJ2-4; a possible D gene is TRBD2 (5 bases). Germline CDR1 and CDR2: MDHEN and SYDVKM. The V end lost 8 bases, the J end lost 6 bases, and 14 bases lay between the germline ends. This CDR3 has 13 amino acids. The CDR3 region has the DNA TGTGCCAGCGCCCTCTGGGGAGCAAACATTCAGTACTTC. Its protein is CASALWGANIQYF.

This chain uses TRBV9 with TRBJ2-1; D is possibly TRBD1 or TRBD2 (5 bases each). Trimming took 0 bases from V and 4 from J, leaving 14 bases between them. In germline, CDR1 is SGDLS, CDR2 YYNGEE. There are 16 residues in the CDR3. CDR3 sequence (DNA): TGTGCCAGCAGCGTAGATATCCGGGACGGTTACAATGAGCAGTTCTTC. This codes for CASSVDIRDGYNEQFF.

This clone was counted a few times. The rearrangement uses TRBV10-1 and TRBJ1-1; no firm D call. Germline V CDR1 and CDR2: WNHNN, SYGVQD (reference sequence). The CDR3 loop spans 13 amino acids. The ends were cut back, 0 bases at V and 7 bases at J, with 9 bases in the middle. This CDR3 is CASSESGPGEAFF. CDR3 coding DNA: TGCGCCAGCAGTGAGTCAGGTCCGGGTGAAGCTTTCTTT.

V usage is TRBV7-9 and J usage is TRBJ2-7; 7 bases agree with TRBD1. V lost 3 bases to trimming and J lost 7 bases; unmatched junction nucleotides: 9. The CDR3 totals 14 residues. CDR1 is SEHNR and CDR2 is FQNEAQ in the germline V gene (reference sequence). DNA of the CDR3: TGTGCCAGCAGCTTCCCCGGGACAGTAGTGGAGCAGTACTTC. Amino acids: CASSFPGTVVEQYF.

The chain couples TRBV28 to TRBJ1-1; TRBD1 agrees at 7 bases. Trimming removed 4 bases from V and 4 bases from J; junction bases left unmatched: 0. Looked up from germline, CDR1 is MDHEN and CDR2 is SYDVKM. The CDR3 is 12 residues long. This CDR3 is CASSSGGTEAFF. The CDR3 DNA reads as TGTGCCAGCAGTTCAGGGGGCACTGAAGCTTTCTTT.

This chain uses TRBV19 with TRBJ1-4; no clear D gene. In germline, CDR1 is LNHDA, CDR2 SQIVND (reference sequence). The V end lost 6 bases, the J end lost 8 bases, and 19 bases lay between the germline ends. The CDR3 runs 15 residues. The chain's CDR3 is CASRPAGRTGEKLFF. In nucleotides, the CDR3 is TGTGCCAGTAGACCGGCAGGACGGACGGGAGAAAAACTGTTTTTT.

The chain combines TRBV5-4 with TRBJ2-7, with D maybe TRBD2 (6 bases). Germline V gene sequence: CDR1 SGHNT, CDR2 YYREEE (reference sequence). The CDR3 has 14 residues. Trimming took off 2 bases at V and 5 bases at J, with 14 bases between the two ends. CDR3 region: CASSFKFRGNEQYF. CDR3 nucleotides: TGTGCCAGCAGCTTTAAGTTTCGGGGGAACGAGCAGTACTTC.

The gene calls are TRBV9 and TRBJ2-5, with D unclear. This CDR3 contains 13 residues. Trimming shortened V by 1 base and J by 5 bases, and 9 bases separated the two germline ends. The germline gives CDR1 SGDLS, CDR2 YYNGEE. The CDR3 loop is CASSVSGLETQYF. The CDR3 DNA sequence: TGTGCCAGCAGCGTATCCGGGCTGGAGACCCAGTACTTC.

The chain recombines TRBV20-1 with TRBJ2-2; D ambiguous. Germline CDR1 is DFQATT and CDR2 is SNEGSKA (reference sequence). V lost 3 bases and J lost 5, with 4 bases in between. CDR3 length: 11 amino acids. CDR3 DNA sequence: TGCAGTGCTAGTCGGACCGGGGAGCTGTTTTTT. Translation: CSASRTGELFF.

The chain is built from TRBV27 and TRBJ2-7; D perhaps matches TRBD1 (6 bases). Germline assignment: CDR1 MNHEY and CDR2 SMNVEV (reference sequence). Trimming pared 2 bases from V and 2 bases from J, leaving 19 bases between. This CDR3 contains 17 residues. CDR3 sequence: CASSLKAFWTDPYEQYF. CDR3 nucleotide sequence: TGTGCCAGCAGTTTAAAAGCCTTTTGGACAGATCCCTACGAGCAGTACTTC.

The chain joins TRBV6-5 to TRBJ1-4, with unresolved D. Germline lookup yields CDR1 MNHEY and CDR2 SVGAGI. This CDR3 contains 12 residues. Trimming shortened V by 10 bases and J by 5 bases, and 11 bases separated the two germline ends. DNA for the CDR3: TGTGCCACCGGAGGTTCCAATGAAAAACTGTTTTTT. It specifies CATGGSNEKLFF.

The rearrangement joins TRBV10-1 to TRBJ2-5; D possibly corresponds to TRBD2 (5 bases). V gave up 5 bases and J gave up 2 bases, with 9 bases separating them. Germline assignment: CDR1 WNHNN and CDR2 SYGVQD (reference sequence). This CDR3 has 13 residues. CDR3 in DNA: TGCGCCAGCAGTAAGGGAGCTCAAGAGACCCAGTACTTC. Protein product: CASSKGAQETQYF.